The rows below give T cell receptor beta chains drawn from one sample of a study of T cell responses to AZD1222 COVID-19 vaccine. Assay: immunoSEQ multiplex PCR; the TCRdb copy retains only in-frame clones and omits some. The data show 85,000 to 110,000 clones, around 92% seen once. The sample in question was peripheral blood, obtained on day 0 of AZD1222 vaccination. These receptor sequences come from an adult in good health. CDR3s include the opening cysteine and the closing phenylalanine or tryptophan. Each record gives: CDR3 DNA, CDR3 protein, V gene, D gene, J gene, clone size. A D gene is named only where the DNA matches it firmly. The size of a clone is reported for some rows only, either as once, few or many, or as a class for expanded clones.

CDR3 DNA: TGTGCCAGCAGAGATAGCTCCTATAATTCACCCCTCCACTTT
CDR3 protein: CASRDSSYNSPLHF
V gene: TRBV5-4
D gene: .
J gene: TRBJ1-6
clone size: .

CDR3 DNA: TGCGCCAGCAGGTCGACAGGGGGCAACACTGAAGCTTTCTTT
CDR3 protein: CASRSTGGNTEAFF
V gene: TRBV5-1
D gene: TRBD1
J gene: TRBJ1-1
clone size: .

CDR3 DNA: TGTGCCAGCAGCTACCCCCGGGGGAGGCGACAGCCCCAGCATTTT
CDR3 protein: CASSYPRGRRQPQHF
V gene: TRBV5-4
D gene: .
J gene: TRBJ1-5
clone size: few

CDR3 DNA: TGTGCCAGCAGCGGACGTGGTCCCATTAATTCACCCCTCCACTTT
CDR3 protein: CASSGRGPINSPLHF
V gene: TRBV3-1/TRBV3-2
D gene: .
J gene: TRBJ1-6
clone size: .

CDR3 DNA: TGTGCCAGCAGCTTAGCTGTCGGGACAGGGGTCATGGGCAATCAGCCCCAGCATTTT
CDR3 protein: CASSLAVGTGVMGNQPQHF
V gene: TRBV7-9
D gene: TRBD1
J gene: TRBJ1-5
clone size: .

CDR3 DNA: TGTGCCAGCAGCTTAGATTCGGGCCGCAAGCAGTACTTC
CDR3 protein: CASSLDSGRKQYF
V gene: TRBV7-9
D gene: .
J gene: TRBJ2-7
clone size: .

CDR3 DNA: TGTGCCAGCAGCTTCAGGGGGGGCGGAAACTATGGCTACACCTTC
CDR3 protein: CASSFRGGGNYGYTF
V gene: TRBV11-2
D gene: TRBD1
J gene: TRBJ1-2
clone size: .

CDR3 DNA: TGTGCCAGCAGCTTGGGACAACGTGGAAACACCATATATTTT
CDR3 protein: CASSLGQRGNTIYF
V gene: TRBV5-6
D gene: .
J gene: TRBJ1-3
clone size: .

CDR3 DNA: TGCGCCAGCAGCTTGAATGCAGATACGCAGTATTTT
CDR3 protein: CASSLNADTQYF
V gene: TRBV5-1
D gene: .
J gene: TRBJ2-3
clone size: .

CDR3 DNA: TGCGCCAGCAGTGCCGGGGGGGAGCAGTACTTC
CDR3 protein: CASSAGGEQYF
V gene: TRBV10-2
D gene: TRBD2
J gene: TRBJ2-7
clone size: .

CDR3 DNA: TGTGCCAGCAGCTTAACAGGGAACAATGAGCAGTTCTTC
CDR3 protein: CASSLTGNNEQFF
V gene: TRBV7-3
D gene: .
J gene: TRBJ2-1
clone size: few

CDR3 DNA: TGTGCCAGCTCACCACTTGGACTGACTAGCGGGGGAACAGATACGCAGTATTTT
CDR3 protein: CASSPLGLTSGGTDTQYF
V gene: TRBV18
D gene: TRBD2
J gene: TRBJ2-3
clone size: .

CDR3 DNA: TGTGCCAGTAGTATTTCAGGGCAGAAGAACACTGAAGCTTTCTTT
CDR3 protein: CASSISGQKNTEAFF
V gene: TRBV19
D gene: .
J gene: TRBJ1-1
clone size: .

CDR3 DNA: TGTGCCAGCAGCCAAGAATTAGCGGGCACAGATACGCAGTATTTT
CDR3 protein: CASSQELAGTDTQYF
V gene: TRBV3-1/TRBV3-2
D gene: .
J gene: TRBJ2-3
clone size: .

CDR3 DNA: TGTGCCAGCAGCGTACAGGGTCGAAATTCACCCCTCCACTTT
CDR3 protein: CASSVQGRNSPLHF
V gene: TRBV9
D gene: .
J gene: TRBJ1-6
clone size: .

CDR3 DNA: TGTGCCAGCAGCTTGGGGCAGTTAGTTTCCTACGAGCAGTACTTC
CDR3 protein: CASSLGQLVSYEQYF
V gene: TRBV5-6
D gene: .
J gene: TRBJ2-7
clone size: .

CDR3 DNA: TGCGCCAGCAGCTTGGAAGGGGATTATGGCTACACCTTC
CDR3 protein: CASSLEGDYGYTF
V gene: TRBV5-1
D gene: .
J gene: TRBJ1-2
clone size: once

CDR3 DNA: TGTGCCAGCAGCCAAGGGAGCAACACTGAAGCTTTCTTT
CDR3 protein: CASSQGSNTEAFF
V gene: TRBV4-2
D gene: .
J gene: TRBJ1-1
clone size: .

CDR3 DNA: TGTGCCAGCAGTCCTGACAGAACGAACACTGAAGCTTTCTTT
CDR3 protein: CASSPDRTNTEAFF
V gene: TRBV9
D gene: .
J gene: TRBJ1-1
clone size: .

CDR3 DNA: TGTGCCAGCAGTTACAGGGACAGAGGGACACCCCTCCACTTT
CDR3 protein: CASSYRDRGTPLHF
V gene: TRBV6-5
D gene: TRBD1
J gene: TRBJ1-6
clone size: .

CDR3 DNA: TGTGCCAGCAGCTTCGGACAGGGGCTTTCTTTCTTT
CDR3 protein: CASSFGQGLSFF
V gene: TRBV5-4
D gene: TRBD1
J gene: TRBJ1-1
clone size: .

CDR3 DNA: TGTGCCAGCAGCTTACAGGGGTGGCAGCCCCAGCATTTT
CDR3 protein: CASSLQGWQPQHF
V gene: TRBV7-2
D gene: .
J gene: TRBJ1-5
clone size: .

CDR3 DNA: TGTGCCAGCAGCTTAGTGGGCTTTTTGAACACTGAAGCTTTCTTT
CDR3 protein: CASSLVGFLNTEAFF
V gene: TRBV7-9
D gene: .
J gene: TRBJ1-1
clone size: .

CDR3 DNA: TGCGCCAGCAGCTTGGGGGGCAGGAATGAAAAACTGTTTTTT
CDR3 protein: CASSLGGRNEKLFF
V gene: TRBV5-1
D gene: .
J gene: TRBJ1-4
clone size: .

CDR3 DNA: TGTGCCAGCAGAGGTCCAGGGGTAAACGAGCAGTACTTC
CDR3 protein: CASRGPGVNEQYF
V gene: TRBV12-3/TRBV12-4
D gene: .
J gene: TRBJ2-7
clone size: few

CDR3 DNA: TGTGCCAGTAGTATAGCTAGCTCCTACGAGCAGTACTTC
CDR3 protein: CASSIASSYEQYF
V gene: TRBV19
D gene: .
J gene: TRBJ2-7
clone size: .